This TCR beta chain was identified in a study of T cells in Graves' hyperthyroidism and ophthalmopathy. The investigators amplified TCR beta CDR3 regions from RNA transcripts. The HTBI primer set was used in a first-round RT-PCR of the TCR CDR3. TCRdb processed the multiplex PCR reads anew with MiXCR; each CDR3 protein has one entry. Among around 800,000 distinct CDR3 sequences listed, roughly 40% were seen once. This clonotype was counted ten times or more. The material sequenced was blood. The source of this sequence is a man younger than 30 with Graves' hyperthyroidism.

The CDR3 loop reads CASGRRRAAGANVLTF. The CDR3 DNA reads TGTGCCTCGGGGAGGCGGCGAGCAGCTGGGGCCAACGTCCTGACTTTC. The chain employs TRBV24-1 and TRBJ2-6, with D perhaps matching TRBD2 (6 bases). CDR1 and CDR2 (germline): KGHDR, SFDVKD. This CDR3 has 16 residues. V shed 12 bases and J shed 2 bases, with 19 bases lying between them.